Reported below is one TCR beta chain. The antigen is not known. This specimen comes from a study of T-cell memory formation after mild COVID-19. Study-level findings and limits: For contracting clones, CD4+ ones sat mainly in CM and EM, CD8+ in EMRA.

Germline CDR1 and CDR2: SGHVS and FNYEAQ. The ends lost 6 bases at V and 9 bases at J; junction bases unmatched: 2. The CDR3 is 13 amino acids. The 5'RACE method, run with constant-segment primers, produced TCR alpha and TCR beta cDNA libraries (carrying sample barcodes and UMIs). In TCRdb, the 5' RACE reads were re-called with MiXCR into one record per CDR3 protein. The sample records hundreds of thousands of distinct CDR3 sequences, 20% to 25% being singletons. This TCR was recovered from a man aged 18 to 30 who had mild COVID-19 (a few samples of this study predate the infection). Cell type and time point are not known. The sample taken for sequencing was PBMCs or a T cell subset sorted from them (not recorded which). The rearrangement links TRBV7-6 to TRBJ2-1, with 13 bases lining up with TRBD2. The CDR3 reads CASSRTSGGEQFF. CDR3 DNA sequence: TGTGCCAGCAGTCGGACTAGCGGGGGTGAGCAGTTCTTC.